A few counts support the clone carrying this T cell receptor beta chain. Its antigen is not identified. The V end was cut by 2 bases, the J end by 3 bases, with 12 bases between. From germline, CDR1 is SGHAT and CDR2 FQNNGV. This CDR3 is 15 amino acids long. This specimen belongs to a study of early T cells in non-severe SARS-CoV-2 infection. Regarding the study as a whole: Anti-spike CD8 responses were favored in VDJdb matching, and private and CD4 specificities were missed.

The protocol attached unique molecular identifiers to individual cDNA molecules. One entry per CDR3 protein, called by TCRdb with MiXCR from the 5' RACE reads. Among 80,000 or so distinct CDR3 sequences listed, approximately 10% were seen once. The chain uses TRBV11-2 and TRBJ2-3, with D tentatively TRBD1 or TRBD2 (6 bases each). Sequencing used whole blood, obtained at baseline. This TCR was sampled from an adult who was a healthcare worker with PCR-confirmed SARS-CoV-2 infection or an uninfected control (not recorded which). DNA of the CDR3: TGTGCCAGCAGCTTAAGGGGGGCCTTGACAGATACGCAGTATTTT. It specifies CASSLRGALTDTQYF.